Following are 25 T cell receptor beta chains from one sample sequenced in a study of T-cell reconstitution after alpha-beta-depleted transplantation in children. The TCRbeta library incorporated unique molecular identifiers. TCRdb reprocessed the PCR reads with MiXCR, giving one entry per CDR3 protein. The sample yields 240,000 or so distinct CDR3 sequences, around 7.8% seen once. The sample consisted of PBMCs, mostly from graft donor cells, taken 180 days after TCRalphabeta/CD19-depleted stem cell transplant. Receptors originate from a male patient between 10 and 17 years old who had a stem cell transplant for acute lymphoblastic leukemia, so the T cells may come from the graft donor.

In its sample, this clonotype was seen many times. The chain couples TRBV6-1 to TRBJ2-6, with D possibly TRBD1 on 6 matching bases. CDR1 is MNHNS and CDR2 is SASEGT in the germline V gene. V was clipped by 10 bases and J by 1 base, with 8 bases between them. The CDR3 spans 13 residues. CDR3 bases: TGTGCCACAGGGGCTTCTGGGGCCAACGTCCTGACTTTC. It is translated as CATGASGANVLTF.

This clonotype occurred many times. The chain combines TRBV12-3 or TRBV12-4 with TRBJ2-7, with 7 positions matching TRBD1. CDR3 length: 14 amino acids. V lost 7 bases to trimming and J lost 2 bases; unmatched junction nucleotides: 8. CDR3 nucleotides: TGTGCCAGCAACTGGGGGCAGGGGGCCTACGAGCAGTACTTC. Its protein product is CASNWGQGAYEQYF.

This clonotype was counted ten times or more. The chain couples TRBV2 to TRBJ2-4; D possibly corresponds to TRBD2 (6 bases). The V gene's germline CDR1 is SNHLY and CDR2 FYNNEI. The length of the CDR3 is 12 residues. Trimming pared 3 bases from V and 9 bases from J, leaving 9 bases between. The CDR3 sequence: CASSEVGGIQYF. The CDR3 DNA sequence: TGTGCCAGCAGTGAGGTGGGGGGCATTCAGTACTTC.

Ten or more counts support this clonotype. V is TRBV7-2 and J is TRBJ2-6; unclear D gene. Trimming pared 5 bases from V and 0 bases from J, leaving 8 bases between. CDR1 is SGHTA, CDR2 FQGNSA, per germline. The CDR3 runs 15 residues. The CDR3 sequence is CASSPRISGANVLTF. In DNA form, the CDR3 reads TGTGCCAGCAGCCCTCGGATCTCTGGGGCCAACGTCCTGACTTTC.

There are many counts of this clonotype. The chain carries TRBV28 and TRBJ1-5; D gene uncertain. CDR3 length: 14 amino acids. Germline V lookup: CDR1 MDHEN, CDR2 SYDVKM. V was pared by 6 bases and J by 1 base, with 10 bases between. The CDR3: CASSLPGSNQPQHF. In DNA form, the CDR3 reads TGTGCCAGCAGCTTACCTGGGAGCAATCAGCCCCAGCATTTT.

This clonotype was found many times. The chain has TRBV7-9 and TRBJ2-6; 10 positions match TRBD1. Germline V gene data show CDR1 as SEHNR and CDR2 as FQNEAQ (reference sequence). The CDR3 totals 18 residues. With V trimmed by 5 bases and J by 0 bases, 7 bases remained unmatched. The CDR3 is CASSPRGQGTSGANVLTF. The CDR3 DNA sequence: TGTGCCAGCAGCCCCCGGGGACAGGGGACCTCTGGGGCCAACGTCCTGACTTTC.

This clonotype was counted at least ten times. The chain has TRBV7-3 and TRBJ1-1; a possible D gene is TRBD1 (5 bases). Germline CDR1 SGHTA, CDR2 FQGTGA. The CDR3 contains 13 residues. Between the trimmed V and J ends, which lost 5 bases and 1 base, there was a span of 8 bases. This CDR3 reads CASSRQRNTEAFF. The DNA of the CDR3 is TGTGCCAGCAGCCGACAGAGGAACACTGAAGCTTTCTTT.

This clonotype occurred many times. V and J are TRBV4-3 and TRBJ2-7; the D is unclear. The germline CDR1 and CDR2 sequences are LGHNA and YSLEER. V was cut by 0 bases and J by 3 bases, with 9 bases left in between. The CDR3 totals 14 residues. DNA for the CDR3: TGCGCCAGCAGCCAAGATCGAGCCCTCTACGAGCAGTACTTC. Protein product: CASSQDRALYEQYF.

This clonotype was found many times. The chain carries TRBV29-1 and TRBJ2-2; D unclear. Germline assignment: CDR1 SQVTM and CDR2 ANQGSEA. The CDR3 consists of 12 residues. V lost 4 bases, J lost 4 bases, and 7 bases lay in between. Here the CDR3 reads CSVGPTTGELFF. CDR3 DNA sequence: TGCAGCGTTGGACCTACCACCGGGGAGCTGTTTTTT.

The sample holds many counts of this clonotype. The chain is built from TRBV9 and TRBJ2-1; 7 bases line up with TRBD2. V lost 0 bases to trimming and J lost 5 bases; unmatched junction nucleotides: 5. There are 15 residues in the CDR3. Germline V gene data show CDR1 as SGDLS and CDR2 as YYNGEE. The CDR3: CASSVDGRKHNEQFF. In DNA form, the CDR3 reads TGTGCCAGCAGCGTAGACGGGAGGAAGCACAATGAGCAGTTCTTC. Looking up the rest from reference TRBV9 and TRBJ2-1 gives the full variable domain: DSGVTQTPKHLITATGQRVTLRCSPRSGDLSVYWYQQSLDQGLQFLIQYYNGEERAKGNILERFSAQQFPDLHSELNLSSLELGDSALYFCASSVDGRKHNEQFFGPGTRLTVL.

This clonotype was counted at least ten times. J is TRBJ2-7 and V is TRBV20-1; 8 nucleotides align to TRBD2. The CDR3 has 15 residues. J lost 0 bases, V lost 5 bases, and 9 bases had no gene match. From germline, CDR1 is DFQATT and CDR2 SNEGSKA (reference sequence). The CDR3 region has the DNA TGCAGTGCTTATTGGCCGGGGGGGGCCTCCTACGAGCAGTACTTC. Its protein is CSAYWPGGASYEQYF.

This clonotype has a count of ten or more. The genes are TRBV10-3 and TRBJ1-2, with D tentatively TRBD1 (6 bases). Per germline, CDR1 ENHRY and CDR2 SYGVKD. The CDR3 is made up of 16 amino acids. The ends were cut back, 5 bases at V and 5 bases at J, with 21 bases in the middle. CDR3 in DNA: TGTGCCATCAGTTTACTTTTGACACGCCAGGGGTATGGCTACACCTTC. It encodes CAISLLLTRQGYGYTF.

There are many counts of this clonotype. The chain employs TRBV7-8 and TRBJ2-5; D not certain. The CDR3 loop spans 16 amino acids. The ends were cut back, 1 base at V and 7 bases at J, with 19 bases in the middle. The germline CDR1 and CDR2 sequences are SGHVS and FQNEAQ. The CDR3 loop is CASSLVSLSLWPTQYF. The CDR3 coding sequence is TGTGCCAGCAGCTTAGTTAGTCTGTCGCTTTGGCCGACCCAGTACTTC.

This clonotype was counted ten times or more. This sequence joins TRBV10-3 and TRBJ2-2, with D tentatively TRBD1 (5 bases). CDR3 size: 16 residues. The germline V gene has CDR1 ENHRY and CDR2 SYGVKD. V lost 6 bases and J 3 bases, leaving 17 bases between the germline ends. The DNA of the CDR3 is TGTGCCATCAGATCCTTGGTTACAGGTCACACCGGGGAGCTGTTTTTT. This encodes CAIRSLVTGHTGELFF.

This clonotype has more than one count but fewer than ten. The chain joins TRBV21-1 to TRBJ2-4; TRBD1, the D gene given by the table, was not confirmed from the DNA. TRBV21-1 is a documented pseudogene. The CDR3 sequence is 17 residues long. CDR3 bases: TGTGCCAGCAGCCCCGGGGGGGGACATATAGCCAAAAACATTCAGTACTTC. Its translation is CASSPGGGHIAKNIQYF.

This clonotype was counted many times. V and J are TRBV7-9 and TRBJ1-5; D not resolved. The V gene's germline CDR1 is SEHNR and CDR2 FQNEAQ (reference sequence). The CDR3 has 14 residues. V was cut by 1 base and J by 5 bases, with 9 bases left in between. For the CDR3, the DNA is TGTGCCAGCAGCTTAGGAGGCCGGGATCAGCCCCAGCATTTT. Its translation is CASSLGGRDQPQHF.

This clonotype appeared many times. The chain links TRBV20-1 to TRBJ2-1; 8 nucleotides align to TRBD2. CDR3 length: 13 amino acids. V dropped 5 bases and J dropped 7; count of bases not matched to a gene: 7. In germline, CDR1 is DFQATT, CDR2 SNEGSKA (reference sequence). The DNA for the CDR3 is TGCAGTGCTGTTTGGCGGGAGGTAAATGAGCAGTTCTTC. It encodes CSAVWREVNEQFF.

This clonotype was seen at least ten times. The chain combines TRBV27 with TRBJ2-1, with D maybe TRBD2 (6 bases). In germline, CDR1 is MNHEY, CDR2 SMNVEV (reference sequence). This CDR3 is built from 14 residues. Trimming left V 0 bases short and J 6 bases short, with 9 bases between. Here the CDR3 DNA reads TGTGCCAGCAGTTTATCGGGACTCCTCAATGAGCAGTTCTTC. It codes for CASSLSGLLNEQFF.

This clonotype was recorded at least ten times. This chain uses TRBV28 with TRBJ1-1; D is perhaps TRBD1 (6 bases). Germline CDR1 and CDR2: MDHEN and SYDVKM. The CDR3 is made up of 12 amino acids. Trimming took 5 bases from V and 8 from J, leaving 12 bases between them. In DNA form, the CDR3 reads TGTGCCAGCAGTCTAACAGGGATAGAAGCTTTCTTT. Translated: CASSLTGIEAFF.

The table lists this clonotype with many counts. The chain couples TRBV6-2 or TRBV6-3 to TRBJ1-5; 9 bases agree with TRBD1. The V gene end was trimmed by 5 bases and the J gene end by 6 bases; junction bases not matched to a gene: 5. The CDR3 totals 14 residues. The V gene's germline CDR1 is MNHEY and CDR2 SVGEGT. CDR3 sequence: CASSTYRGPQPQHF. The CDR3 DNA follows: TGTGCCAGCAGTACTTACAGGGGGCCTCAGCCCCAGCATTTT.

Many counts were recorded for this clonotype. CDR3 protein: CASNPSRGLYNEQFF. CDR3 nucleotides: TGTGCCAGCAACCCCTCCCGAGGACTCTACAATGAGCAGTTCTTC. This rearrangement joins TRBV14 to TRBJ2-1, with D possibly TRBD2 on 5 matching bases. The V end was cut by 7 bases, the J end by 3 bases, with 16 bases between. CDR3 length equals 15 residues. In germline, CDR1 is SGHDN, CDR2 FVKESK.

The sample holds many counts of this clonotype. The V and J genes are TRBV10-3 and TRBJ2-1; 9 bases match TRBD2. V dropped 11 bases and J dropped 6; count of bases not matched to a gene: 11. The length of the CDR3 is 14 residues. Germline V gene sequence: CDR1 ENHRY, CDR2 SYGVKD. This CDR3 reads CAAGTSPPVNEQFF. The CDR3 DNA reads TGTGCCGCGGGGACTAGCCCTCCTGTCAATGAGCAGTTCTTC.

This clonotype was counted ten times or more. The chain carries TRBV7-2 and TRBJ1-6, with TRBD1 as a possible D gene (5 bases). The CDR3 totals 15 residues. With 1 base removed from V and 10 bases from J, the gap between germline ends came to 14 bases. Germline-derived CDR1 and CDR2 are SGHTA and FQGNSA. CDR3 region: CASSLVSGVGSPLHF. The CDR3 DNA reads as TGTGCCAGCAGCTTAGTCTCGGGGGTAGGATCACCCCTCCACTTT. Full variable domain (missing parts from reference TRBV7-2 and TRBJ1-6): GAGVSQSPSNKVTEKGKDVELRCDPISGHTALYWYRQSLGQGLEFLIYFQGNSAPDKSGLPSDRFSAERTGGSVSTLTIQRTQQEDSAVYLCASSLVSGVGSPLHFGNGTRLTVT.

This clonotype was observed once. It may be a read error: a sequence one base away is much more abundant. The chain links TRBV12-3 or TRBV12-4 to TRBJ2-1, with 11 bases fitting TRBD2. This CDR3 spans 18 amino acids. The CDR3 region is CTSSFEGLAGSHYNEQFF. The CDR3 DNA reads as TGTACCAGCAGTTTTGAAGGACTAGCGGGCTCCCATTACAATGAGCAGTTCTTC.

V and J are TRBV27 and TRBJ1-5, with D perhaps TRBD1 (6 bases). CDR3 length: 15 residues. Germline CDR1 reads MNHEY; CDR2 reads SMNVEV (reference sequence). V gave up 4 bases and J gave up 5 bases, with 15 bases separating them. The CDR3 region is CASSSQGGRDQPQHF. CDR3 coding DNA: TGTGCCAGCAGTTCACAGGGTGGGCGCGATCAGCCCCAGCATTTT.